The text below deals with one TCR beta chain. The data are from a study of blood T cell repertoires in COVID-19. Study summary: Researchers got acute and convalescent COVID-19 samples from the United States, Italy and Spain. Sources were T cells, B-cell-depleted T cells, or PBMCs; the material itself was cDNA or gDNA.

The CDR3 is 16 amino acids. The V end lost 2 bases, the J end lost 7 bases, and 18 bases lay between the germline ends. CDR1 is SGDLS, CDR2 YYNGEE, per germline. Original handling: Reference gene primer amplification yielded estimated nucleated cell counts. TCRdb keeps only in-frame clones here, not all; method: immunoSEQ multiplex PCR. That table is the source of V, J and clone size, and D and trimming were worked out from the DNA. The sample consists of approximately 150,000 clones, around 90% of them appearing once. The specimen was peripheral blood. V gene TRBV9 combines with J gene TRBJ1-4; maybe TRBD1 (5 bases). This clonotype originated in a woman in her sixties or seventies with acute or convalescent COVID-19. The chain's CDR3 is CASSVGWGRETEKLFF. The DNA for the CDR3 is TGTGCCAGCAGCGTCGGGTGGGGCAGGGAAACTGAAAAACTGTTTTTT.